This TCR beta chain emerged from a study of T cells after yellow fever vaccination. Study-level background: SMART-Seq v4 Ultra Low Input served to prepare low-cell-number fractions. The study's findings and limits: Abundant clonotypes from the bulk population could contaminate FACS-sorted repertoires. Subsequent to the booster, the majority of primary-vaccination clones reappeared (96% CD4, approximately 85% CD8).

In making TCR cDNA, 5'RACE template switching added a universal primer site and UMIs to it. Using its own MiXCR run on the 5' RACE reads, TCRdb lists one record per CDR3 protein. The repertoire holds some 550,000 distinct CDR3 sequences, with about 19% as singletons. J lost 5 bases, V lost 7 bases, and 10 bases had no gene match. Germline V lookup: CDR1 SEHNR, CDR2 FQNEAQ (reference sequence). This CDR3 comprises 14 residues. Only one count was recorded for this clonotype. Its antigen remains unknown. This chain uses TRBV7-9 with TRBJ2-7, with 8 nucleotides matching TRBD2. The sample here was PBMCs, taken 15 days after the yellow fever booster vaccination. The sequence was obtained from a man aged 25 to 40 who received the YFV17D yellow fever vaccine. The CDR3 spells CASNTGTSIHEQYF. In nucleotides, the CDR3 is TGTGCCAGCAACACCGGGACTAGTATCCACGAGCAGTACTTC.